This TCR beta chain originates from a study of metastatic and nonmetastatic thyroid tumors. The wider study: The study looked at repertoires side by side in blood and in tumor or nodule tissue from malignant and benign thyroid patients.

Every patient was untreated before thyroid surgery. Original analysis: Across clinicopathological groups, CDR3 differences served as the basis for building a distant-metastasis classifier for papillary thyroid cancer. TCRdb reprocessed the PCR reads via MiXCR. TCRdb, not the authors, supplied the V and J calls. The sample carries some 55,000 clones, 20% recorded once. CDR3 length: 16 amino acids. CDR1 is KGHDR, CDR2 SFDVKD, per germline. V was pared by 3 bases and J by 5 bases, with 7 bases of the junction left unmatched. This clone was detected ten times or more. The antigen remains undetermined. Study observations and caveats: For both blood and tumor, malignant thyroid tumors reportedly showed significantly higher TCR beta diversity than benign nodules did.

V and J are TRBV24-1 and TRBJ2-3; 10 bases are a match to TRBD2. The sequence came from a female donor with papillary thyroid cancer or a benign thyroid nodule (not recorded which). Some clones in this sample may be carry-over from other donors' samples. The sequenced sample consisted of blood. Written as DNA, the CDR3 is TGTGCCACCAGTGATCCTACTAGCGGGAATGTAGATACGCAGTATTTT. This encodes CATSDPTSGNVDTQYF.